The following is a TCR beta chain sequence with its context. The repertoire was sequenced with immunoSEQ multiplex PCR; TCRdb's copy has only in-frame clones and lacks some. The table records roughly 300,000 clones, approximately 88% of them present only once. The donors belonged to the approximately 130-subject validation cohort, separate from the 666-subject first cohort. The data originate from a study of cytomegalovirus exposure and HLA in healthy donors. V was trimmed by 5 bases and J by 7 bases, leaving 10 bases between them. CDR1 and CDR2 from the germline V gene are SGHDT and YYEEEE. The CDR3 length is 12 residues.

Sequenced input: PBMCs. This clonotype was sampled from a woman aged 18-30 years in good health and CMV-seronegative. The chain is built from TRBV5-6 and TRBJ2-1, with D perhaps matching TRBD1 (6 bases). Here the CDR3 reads CASRRRGNEQFF. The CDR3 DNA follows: TGTGCCAGCAGACGCAGGGGTAATGAGCAGTTCTTC.